This note documents a single T cell receptor (beta chain) sequence. The data were obtained in a study of naive and memory T cell subsets. Two oligonucleotides, mixed equimolar, formed the beta constant-region primer covering TRBC1 and TRBC2. The cDNA 3' end received a ligated single-stranded oligonucleotide carrying the SP2 primer and a 12-nucleotide UMI. TCRdb used MiXCR to reprocess the UMI-ligation and nested PCR reads, holding one entry per CDR3 protein. This repertoire shows some 85,000 distinct CDR3 sequences, around 13% found once; its top ten account for around 0.99%. Deletions cut 7 bases from V and 7 bases from J, with 10 bases between. Germline V gene lookup returns CDR1 MNHEY and CDR2 SVGAGI. The CDR3 runs to 12 residues.

V and J are TRBV6-5 and TRBJ2-2; D remains unclear. The receptor was isolated from a human donor in good health. Material: central memory CD4+ T cells from blood. CDR3 nucleotide sequence: TGTGCCAGCAACGATCGGTACGGGGAGCTGTTTTTT. Translating it yields CASNDRYGELFF.